This T cell receptor beta chain was profiled in a study of control samples from healthy donors and cancer patients. Measured with immunoSEQ multiplex PCR; TCRdb has only the in-frame clones, and not every one. The table records about 94,000 clones, just over 90% of them present only once. Sequencing was done on a sample of blood. This TCR derives from a woman in her late teens or twenties in good health.

DNA of the CDR3: TGTGCCAGCAGTGCGGGGTCGGGCACTGAAGCTTTCTTT. This gives the protein CASSAGSGTEAFF. The chain is built from TRBV2 and TRBJ1-1, with D unresolved. The CDR3 covers 13 residues. V lost 4 bases and J 4 bases, leaving 10 bases between the germline ends. Germline V gene sequence: CDR1 SNHLY, CDR2 FYNNEI.